This TCR beta chain is from a study of Ad26.COV2.S vaccination and SARS-CoV-2 variants. In the study overall: Intramuscularly, Ad26.COV2.S was given either once or twice, 56 days apart.

The data were produced by immunoSEQ multiplex PCR, yet TCRdb's version contains in-frame clones alone and is incomplete. The repertoire holds about 400,000 clones, about 89% seen once, with around 2% in the top ten. Treatment defined: around 19 received Ad26.COV2.S at low or high dose, single or two shots; roughly 5 received placebo; per-sample allocation not given. The samples were gathered on day 63 after the first injection of vaccine or placebo. This person who donated was an adult of 18-55 years in Boston. The J segment lost 7 bases and the V segment lost 6 bases, leaving 21 bases of the junction unmatched. The CDR3 loop spans 18 amino acids. The V gene's germline CDR1 is ENHRY and CDR2 SYGVKD.

The chain has TRBV10-3 and TRBJ2-1; 7 nucleotides match TRBD2. The sample here was peripheral blood, taken in a trial of Ad26.COV2.S vaccine versus placebo. The clonotype originates from a person aged 18 to 59 who received the Ad26.COV2.S COVID-19 vaccine or a placebo. The DNA of the CDR3 is TGTGCCATCAGCCCGGGACTATCGGGCGCTAGTGCTTCTAATGAGCAGTTCTTC. Its translation: CAISPGLSGASASNEQFF.